A selection of T cell receptor beta chains follows, all from one sample in a study of regulatory T cells in long-lasting Graves disease. TCRdb itself ran the multiplex PCR reads through MiXCR, one entry per CDR3 protein. The table includes almost 350,000 distinct CDR3 sequences, about 20% detected once. Sequenced here: peripheral blood mononuclear cells (PBMCs), sampled when the disease was refractory, from a patient treated with antithyroid drugs. The receptors stem from a female donor with Graves disease. Both conserved end residues are part of each CDR3. A D gene is named only where the DNA matches it firmly. Clone size, where shown, is once, few, many, or a class for clones that have expanded.

D gene | J gene | V gene | clone size | CDR3 protein | CDR3 DNA
TRBD1 | TRBJ1-3 | TRBV10-3 | few | CAISDRPRDRATGNTIYF | TGTGCCATCAGTGATCGCCCCCGGGACAGGGCCACTGGAAACACCATATATTTT
TRBD1 | TRBJ1-1 | TRBV11-2 | many | CASRSIRGLRPPEAFF | TGTGCCAGCAGGTCTATCAGGGGGCTTAGGCCCCCAGAAGCTTTCTTT
. | TRBJ1-5 | TRBV20-1 | many | CSARGGGNQPQHF | TGCAGTGCTAGAGGAGGGGGCAATCAGCCCCAGCATTTT
. | TRBJ2-3 | TRBV11-3 | many | CASSPRQESTDTQYF | TGTGCCAGCAGCCCCAGACAGGAGAGCACAGATACGCAGTATTTT
. | TRBJ2-7 | TRBV5-1 | . | CASSNQGTGEQYF | TGCGCCAGCAGTAACCAGGGGACGGGCGAGCAGTACTTC
TRBD1 | TRBJ1-3 | TRBV13 | few | CASSRGQGNTIYF | TGTGCCAGCAGCCGGGGACAGGGAAACACCATATATTTT
. | TRBJ2-2 | TRBV15 | . | CATSRDSTYSANTGELFF | TGTGCCACCAGCAGAGATAGTACGTACAGTGCGAACACCGGGGAGCTGTTTTTT
. | TRBJ2-7 | TRBV6-5 | . | CASSYLSGLGEQYF | TGTGCCAGCAGTTACTTGTCCGGGCTCGGGGAGCAGTACTTC
. | TRBJ1-2 | TRBV2 | . | CASIRSLLGYGYTF | TGTGCCAGCATTAGGTCCCTACTCGGCTATGGCTACACCTTC
. | TRBJ2-5 | TRBV5-6 | . | CASSTQVGQETQYF | TGTGCCAGCAGCACACAGGTCGGCCAAGAGACCCAGTACTTC
TRBD1 | TRBJ1-1 | TRBV6-1 | many | CASSAGTGHTEAFF | TGTGCCAGCAGTGCTGGGACAGGTCATACTGAAGCTTTCTTT
. | TRBJ1-1 | TRBV11-1 | many | CASRLTGFMNTEAFF | TGTGCCAGCAGATTAACAGGGTTCATGAACACTGAAGCTTTCTTT
. | TRBJ2-7 | TRBV15 | many | CATSRGEEPYEQYF | TGTGCCACCAGCAGAGGGGAGGAACCCTACGAGCAGTACTTC
. | TRBJ2-2 | TRBV29-1 | few | CSVEGLGSSNTGELFF | TGCAGCGTTGAGGGTCTTGGGTCCTCCAACACCGGGGAGCTGTTTTTT
. | TRBJ1-1 | TRBV7-3 | few | CASRATGGPNTEAFF | TGTGCCAGCAGGGCGACCGGGGGCCCGAACACTGAAGCTTTCTTT
TRBD2 | TRBJ2-2 | TRBV7-2 | few | CASSLASGGNAGELFF | TGTGCCAGCAGCTTGGCCAGCGGGGGGAACGCCGGGGAGCTGTTTTTT
. | TRBJ1-4 | TRBV19 | . | CASSGVGGTNEKLFF | TGTGCCAGTAGTGGAGTAGGTGGAACTAATGAAAAACTGTTTTTT
. | TRBJ1-1 | TRBV4-2 | many | CASSQAGGWDTEAFF | TGTGCCAGCAGCCAAGCTGGAGGGTGGGACACTGAAGCTTTCTTT
. | TRBJ1-2 | TRBV12-3/TRBV12-4 | many | CASSLDRTNYGYTF | TGTGCCAGCAGTTTGGACCGAACTAACTATGGCTACACCTTC
. | TRBJ2-7 | TRBV4-1 | . | CASSQGRVATYEQYF | TGCGCCAGCAGCCAGGGACGCGTTGCGACCTACGAGCAGTACTTC
. | TRBJ1-5 | TRBV20-1 | many | CSARGGGFGQPQHF | TGCAGTGCTAGAGGTGGAGGGTTCGGTCAGCCCCAGCATTTT
. | TRBJ1-1 | TRBV18 | many | CASSPPGSGKAEAFF | TGTGCCAGCTCACCACCGGGTTCAGGGAAGGCTGAAGCTTTCTTT